A selection of T cell receptor beta chains follows, all from one sample in a study of OX40 agonist ivuxolimab in advanced cancers. Only in-frame clones appear in the TCRdb table, and some are missing; sequencing was by immunoSEQ multiplex PCR. The table has tens of thousands of clones, about 91% seen once. The source was CD4+ or CD8+ T cells sorted from blood, collected in a trial of the OX40 agonist ivuxolimab. Receptors originate from an adult with an advanced solid tumor such as melanoma, head and neck, liver or kidney cancer. Each CDR3 is given with its conserved first and last residue. Each record gives: J gene, V gene, clone size, D gene, CDR3 DNA, CDR3 protein. D genes are given only for firm matches. Only some rows state a clone size, as once, few, many or a class for expanded clones.

TRBJ2-3 TRBV7-2 . . TGTGCCAGCAGCCCCAGGGGGCGGGGGCTAAGCACAGATACGCAGTATTTT CASSPRGRGLSTDTQYF
TRBJ1-2 TRBV29-1 . . TGCAGTGCCGAGGGTGGCAGCTCGGAATGGGGCTACACCTTC CSAEGGSSEWGYTF
TRBJ1-2 TRBV5-6 . TRBD1 TGTGCCAGCAGCTTAGGGGACAGGGAAGGGTATGGCTACACCTTC CASSLGDREGYGYTF
TRBJ2-7 TRBV6-1 . TRBD1 TGTGCCAGCAGTGACCCGGGACAGGGAAGCTACGAGCAGTACTTC CASSDPGQGSYEQYF
TRBJ1-5 TRBV27 once . TGTGCCAGCAGTCCACAACGGGCCGCTCAGCCCCAGCATTTT CASSPQRAAQPQHF
TRBJ1-5 TRBV28 . . TGTGCCAGCAGTTTAGACCGGAGCAATCAGCCCCAGCATTTT CASSLDRSNQPQHF
TRBJ1-3 TRBV30 . . TGTGCCTGGAGTGTCATATGGGACCCTGGAAACACCATATATTTT CAWSVIWDPGNTIYF
TRBJ1-2 TRBV4-2 . . TGTGCCAGCAGCCCGGGAGGGGGGCTGGGTGGCTACACCTTC CASSPGGGLGGYTF
TRBJ2-1 TRBV11-3 . . TGTGCCAGCAGCTTAGGGGGACCGTCCAATGAGCAGTTCTTC CASSLGGPSNEQFF
TRBJ1-1 TRBV18 once . TGTGCCAGCTCACCACTGGAGGGCGAAGCTTTCTTT CASSPLEGEAFF
TRBJ1-2 TRBV29-1 . TRBD1 TGCAGCACCGCGACAGGGGTTGACTATGGCTACACCTTC CSTATGVDYGYTF
TRBJ2-7 TRBV10-2 few TRBD1 TGCGCCAGCATCGGGACAGCTTCCTACGAGCAGTACTTC CASIGTASYEQYF
TRBJ1-2 TRBV10-3 . TRBD1 TGTGCCATCAGTTCGACAGGGCAGGATGGCTACACCTTC CAISSTGQDGYTF
TRBJ2-1 TRBV7-9 . . TGTGCCAGCAGCTTAGTTTGGTCCTACAATGAGCAGTTCTTC CASSLVWSYNEQFF
TRBJ2-7 TRBV6-6 . . TGTGCCAGCAGTAGGGACCTAAACTACGAGCAGTACTTC CASSRDLNYEQYF
TRBJ1-3 TRBV5-5 . . TGTGCCAGCGCGACGGGGACAAGCTCTGGAAACACCATATATTTT CASATGTSSGNTIYF
TRBJ2-5 TRBV5-4 . . TGTGCCAGCAGCTTGGGGCAGTACCAAGAGACCCAGTACTTC CASSLGQYQETQYF
TRBJ2-7 TRBV5-1 . . TGCGCCAGCAGCACAACAGGGTCGGGATCCTACGAGCAGTACTTC CASSTTGSGSYEQYF
TRBJ2-7 TRBV11-2 . . TGTGCCAGCAGCTTAGGGGGACACGACCCCTACGAGCAGTACTTC CASSLGGHDPYEQYF
TRBJ1-1 TRBV7-2 . . TGTGCCAGCAGCCCAGTGGCAGGGGCAAACACTGAAGCTTTCTTT CASSPVAGANTEAFF
TRBJ1-5 TRBV6-5 . TRBD1 TGTGCCAGCAGTTACTCGAGAGCAGGGGGCTCGCCCCAGCATTTT CASSYSRAGGSPQHF
TRBJ2-6 TRBV7-3 once . TGTGCCAGCAGCTTAACTCCGGGGTCTGGGGCCAACGTCCTGACTTTC CASSLTPGSGANVLTF
TRBJ2-5 TRBV5-4 . . TGTGCCAGCAGCTTGGATATCCGAGAGACCCAGTACTTC CASSLDIRETQYF
TRBJ2-1 TRBV11-2 . . TGTGCCAGCAGCTTAGGTAGCGGCGAGCAGTTCTTC CASSLGSGEQFF
TRBJ2-3 TRBV25-1 once TRBD2 TGTGCCAGCAGCGTAGCGGGGGGCACAGATACGCAGTATTTT CASSVAGGTDTQYF
TRBJ1-2 TRBV6-6 . . TGTGCCAGCACCGGGCCGGGGGGAGGGTTCGAGGGCTACACCTTC CASTGPGGGFEGYTF